The 24 T cell receptor beta chains below all came from one sample that was sequenced in a study of T-cell memory formation after mild COVID-19. TCRdb itself ran the 5' RACE reads through MiXCR, one entry per CDR3 protein. The sample includes about 130,000 distinct CDR3 sequences, about 25% of them seen just once. Input material: PBMCs or a T cell subset sorted from them (not recorded which). Receptors were obtained from an adult woman who had mild COVID-19 (a few samples of this study predate the infection). Cell type and time point are not known.

This clonotype was found many times. V gene TRBV4-1 combines with J gene TRBJ2-3, with D hard to call. Trimming left V 0 bases short and J 6 bases short, with 4 bases between. Germline V gives CDR1 MGHRA, CDR2 YSYEKL. This CDR3 has 12 residues. The CDR3 sequence: CASSQEGDTQYF. In nucleotides, the CDR3 is TGCGCCAGCAGCCAAGAAGGGGATACGCAGTATTTT.

This chain connects TRBV20-1 to TRBJ2-7; no reliable D call. This CDR3 contains 11 residues. V was trimmed by 6 bases and J by 4 bases, leaving 10 bases between them. Germline V CDR1 and CDR2: DFQATT, SNEGSKA (reference sequence). The CDR3 here is CSAPWGYEQYF. The CDR3 DNA reads TGCAGTGCCCCGTGGGGTTACGAGCAGTACTTC.

In its sample, this clonotype was seen a few times. The chain employs TRBV7-9 and TRBJ2-3; 8 positions match TRBD1. The V segment lost 7 bases and the J segment 1 base; nucleotides outside the gene matches: 10. The CDR3 is 16 residues long. CDR1 and CDR2 from the germline V gene are SEHNR and FQNEAQ (reference sequence). This chain's CDR3 is CASILAPGGGTDTQYF. For the CDR3, the DNA is TGTGCCAGCATCCTCGCCCCAGGGGGCGGCACAGATACGCAGTATTTT.

This clonotype was seen more than once but under ten times. The chain carries TRBV7-8 and TRBJ2-1; TRBD2 agrees at 14 bases. The germline gives CDR1 SGHVS, CDR2 FQNEAQ. V shed 3 bases, J shed 4 bases, and the junction held 2 bases outside the gene matches. There are 16 residues in the CDR3. CDR3: CASSFRTSGRYNEQFF. The CDR3, as DNA: TGTGCCAGCAGCTTTCGGACTAGCGGGAGGTACAATGAGCAGTTCTTC.

The sample holds many counts of this clonotype. The chain is built from TRBV7-2 and TRBJ2-2, with 13 bases matching TRBD2. CDR3 length: 18 residues. The germline CDR1 and CDR2 sequences are SGHTA and FQGNSA. V dropped 5 bases and J dropped 5; count of bases not matched to a gene: 11. This CDR3 is CASSLGGLAGRRTGELFF. In nucleotides, the CDR3 is TGTGCCAGCAGCCTGGGGGGACTAGCGGGACGGAGGACCGGGGAGCTGTTTTTT.

At least ten counts were recorded for this clonotype. DNA for the CDR3: TGCAGTGCTAGAGACGCTAGCGGGAGGACCCAGAGCTTCTCCTACAATGAGCAGTTCTTC. Translation: CSARDASGRTQSFSYNEQFF. This chain joins TRBV20-1 and TRBJ2-1; TRBD2 matches at 11 bases. The CDR3 has 20 amino acids. V lost 0 bases, J lost 0 bases, and 13 bases stayed unmatched. Germline loops: CDR1 DFQATT, CDR2 SNEGSKA (reference sequence).

This chain connects TRBV4-2 to TRBJ1-1, with 9 bases aligning to TRBD1. This CDR3 is built from 17 residues. CDR1 is LGHNA and CDR2 is YNFKEQ in the germline V gene. J lost 1 base, V lost 0 bases, and 6 bases had no gene match. The CDR3 bases are TGTGCCAGCAGCCAAGACCCCGGGACAGGGAGGAACACTGAAGCTTTCTTT. Translation: CASSQDPGTGRNTEAFF.

This clonotype has just a few counts. The rearrangement links TRBV29-1 to TRBJ2-7, with D uncertain. V lost 0 bases to trimming and J lost 5 bases, with 11 bases between them. Germline loops: CDR1 SQVTM, CDR2 ANQGSEA. This CDR3 contains 13 residues. The chain's CDR3 is CSVEDGVSHEQYF. As DNA, the CDR3 is TGCAGCGTTGAAGATGGGGTCAGCCACGAGCAGTACTTC.

This clonotype was counted at least ten times. As DNA, the CDR3 is TGTGCCAGCAGCTTAAGGTCCTGGTCGACCGGGGAGCTGTTTTTT. It yields the protein CASSLRSWSTGELFF. This chain joins TRBV13 and TRBJ2-2, with D unresolved. CDR1 and CDR2 (germline): PRHDT, FYEKMQ (reference sequence). V was clipped by 2 bases and J by 5 bases, with 12 bases between them. The CDR3 runs 15 residues.

The chain uses TRBV29-1 and TRBJ2-7; TRBD2 aligns across 7 bases. Germline assignment: CDR1 SQVTM and CDR2 ANQGSEA. V gave up 0 bases and J gave up 4 bases; unmatched junction bases: 12. The CDR3 covers 16 residues. The CDR3 DNA is TGCAGCGTTGAAGATCCTACAGCGGGGAGCGTTTACGAGCAGTACTTC. It translates to CSVEDPTAGSVYEQYF.

This chain connects TRBV20-1 to TRBJ2-5, with no clear D. Germline V gene data show CDR1 as DFQATT and CDR2 as SNEGSKA (reference sequence). V was shortened by 3 bases and J by 5 bases, with 4 bases between the two germline ends. There are 10 residues in the CDR3. The CDR3 spells CSASGETQYF. CDR3 coding DNA: TGCAGTGCTAGTGGGGAGACCCAGTACTTC.

The CDR3 region has the DNA TGCGCCAGCAGCTCGGCCGAGGACACCCTGAGCTCCTACGAGCAGTACTTC. It encodes CASSSAEDTLSSYEQYF. The chain joins TRBV4-1 to TRBJ2-7; D possibly corresponds to TRBD1 (5 bases). The CDR3 contains 17 residues. The V gene lost 5 bases and the J gene lost 0 bases, with 20 bases spanning the gap. CDR1 and CDR2 (germline): MGHRA, YSYEKL.

The chain links TRBV29-1 to TRBJ2-1; TRBD2 might be the D (5 bases). The CDR3 has 13 residues. V was trimmed by 3 bases and J by 3 bases, leaving 9 bases between them. CDR1 and CDR2 from the germline V gene are SQVTM and ANQGSEA. CDR3 loop: CSVDVTIYNEQFF. CDR3 nucleotide sequence: TGCAGCGTTGATGTGACTATCTACAATGAGCAGTTCTTC.

This clonotype was counted a few times. The chain joins TRBV29-1 to TRBJ2-3, with 8 bases lining up with TRBD2. This CDR3 comprises 15 residues. Germline lookup yields CDR1 SQVTM and CDR2 ANQGSEA. V trimming: 8 bases; J trimming: 4 bases; junction bases outside the gene matches: 14. In nucleotides, the CDR3 is TGCAGCCTGTATAGCGGGGAAGGGTTTGCAGATACGCAGTATTTT. Its translation: CSLYSGEGFADTQYF.

This sequence joins TRBV19 and TRBJ2-3; the D gene could be TRBD1 or TRBD2 (7 bases each). The CDR3 length is 14 residues. With 7 bases removed from V and 2 bases from J, the gap between germline ends came to 13 bases. The germline gives CDR1 LNHDA, CDR2 SQIVND (reference sequence). The CDR3 here is CASKAGGDTDTQYF. CDR3 bases: TGTGCCAGTAAAGCAGGGGGGGACACAGATACGCAGTATTTT.

The chain employs TRBV7-9 and TRBJ2-1, with D perhaps matching TRBD2 (6 bases). The CDR3 has 13 residues. V was clipped by 4 bases and J by 5 bases, with 9 bases between them. CDR1 and CDR2 from the germline V gene are SEHNR and FQNEAQ (reference sequence). CDR3 bases: TGTGCCAGCAGCTCTGGAGGGAACAATGAGCAGTTCTTC. Amino acids: CASSSGGNNEQFF.

The gene calls are TRBV28 and TRBJ2-7; D is uncertain. Germline V gene sequence: CDR1 MDHEN, CDR2 SYDVKM. The CDR3 totals 15 residues. The V and J ends lost 0 bases and 2 bases respectively, with 11 bases between them. This chain's CDR3 is CASSLWKVTTYEQYF. The CDR3 DNA follows: TGTGCCAGCAGTTTATGGAAGGTGACAACCTACGAGCAGTACTTC.

Only a few counts were recorded for this clonotype. The chain links TRBV30 to TRBJ2-3; the D gene is possibly TRBD2 (6 bases). Trimming shortened V by 8 bases and J by 4 bases, and 13 bases separated the two germline ends. There are 12 residues in the CDR3. The germline CDR1 and CDR2 sequences are GTSNPN and SVGIG (reference sequence). The CDR3 region has the DNA TGTGCCGGTTCCTGGGGGGCAGATACGCAGTATTTT. This codes for CAGSWGADTQYF.

The genes are TRBV4-1 and TRBJ2-1, with D maybe TRBD2 (5 bases). Per germline, CDR1 MGHRA and CDR2 YSYEKL. The CDR3 sequence is 16 residues long. Trimming left V 0 bases short and J 4 bases short, with 13 bases between. DNA for the CDR3: TGCGCCAGCAGCCAAGATTCGCCGGACTTATACAATGAGCAGTTCTTC. The encoded protein is CASSQDSPDLYNEQFF.

In nucleotides, the CDR3 is TGTGCCAGCAGCTTAGGGTCTCCCCCGGGAGATACGCAGTATTTT. Translated, it gives CASSLGSPPGDTQYF. The chain recombines TRBV13 with TRBJ2-3, with D uncertain. The germline V gene encodes CDR1 PRHDT and CDR2 FYEKMQ (reference sequence). The V end lost 0 bases, the J end lost 5 bases, and 12 bases lay between the germline ends. This CDR3 region has 15 residues.

This clonotype came up a few times. This chain connects TRBV4-1 to TRBJ2-7; D call uncertain. V lost 3 bases and J lost 3, with 9 bases in between. This CDR3 is built from 13 residues. The V gene's germline CDR1 is MGHRA and CDR2 YSYEKL. CDR3: CASSHGLNYEQYF. CDR3 nucleotide sequence: TGCGCCAGCAGCCACGGGCTTAACTACGAGCAGTACTTC.

The table lists this clonotype with a few counts. The chain combines TRBV7-8 with TRBJ1-1; possible D gene TRBD1, 5 bases. Between the trimmed V and J ends, which lost 1 base and 4 bases, there was a span of 7 bases. The germline CDR1 and CDR2 sequences are SGHVS and FQNEAQ. The CDR3 loop spans 13 amino acids. CDR3 protein: CASSLGTLTEAFF. CDR3 DNA: TGTGCCAGCAGCTTAGGGACACTCACTGAAGCTTTCTTT.

This clonotype was detected only a few times. This sequence joins TRBV7-9 and TRBJ2-7, with D perhaps TRBD2 (5 bases). This CDR3 spans 14 amino acids. Between the trimmed V and J ends, which lost 2 bases and 3 bases, there was a span of 11 bases. In germline, CDR1 is SEHNR, CDR2 FQNEAQ (reference sequence). For the CDR3, the DNA is TGTGCCAGCAGCTTATCTGGCGGGCGCTACGAGCAGTACTTC. It translates to CASSLSGGRYEQYF. Full variable domain (outside the CDR3, taken from reference TRBV7-9 and TRBJ2-7): DTGVSQNPRHKITKRGQNVTFRCDPISEHNRLYWYRQTLGQGPEFLTYFQNEAQLEKSRLLSDRFSAERPKGSFSTLEIQRTEQGDSAMYLCASSLSGGRYEQYFGPGTRLTVT.

V and J are TRBV27 and TRBJ2-1; D remains unclear. This CDR3 contains 14 residues. Trimming stripped 6 bases from V and 8 bases from J, with 17 bases between. Germline values: CDR1 MNHEY, CDR2 SMNVEV (reference sequence). CDR3 region: CASSLSPGRDEQFF. The CDR3 DNA follows: TGTGCCAGCAGCCTTTCCCCCGGCAGAGATGAGCAGTTCTTC.